This TCR beta chain was observed in a study of blood T cell repertoires in COVID-19. Whole-study context: Samples taken during acute and convalescent COVID-19 were collected in the United States, Italy and Spain. Nucleic acid was either cDNA or gDNA, and it came from T cells, B-cell-depleted T cells, or PBMCs.

Germline V gene lookup returns CDR1 SNHLY and CDR2 FYNNEI. This CDR3 comprises 15 residues. The V segment lost 6 bases and the J segment 8 bases; nucleotides outside the gene matches: 12. In the study's own analysis: Amplified reference gene primers provided the basis for estimating nucleated cell counts. Some clones are missing from TCRdb's copy, which holds only in-frame ones; the method was immunoSEQ multiplex PCR. D and trimming were read from the DNA, whereas the V and J calls and clone size are those reported in that table. The sample contains approximately 280,000 clones, roughly 85% of which appear only once.

Sequences were obtained from peripheral blood. This sequence joins TRBV2 and TRBJ1-2; 10 bases agree with TRBD1. The source of this sequence is a man over 45 with active or convalescent COVID-19. In DNA form, the CDR3 reads TGTGCCAGCAGCGGTAGACAGGGGGCATTGCGGGGCTACACCTTC. Encoded protein: CASSGRQGALRGYTF.